This T cell receptor (beta chain) comes out of a study of lymphopenia after photon versus proton radiotherapy. Sequencing used immunoSEQ multiplex PCR; TCRdb keeps in-frame clones, though not all of them. Found here are approximately 70,000 clones, roughly 90% of them singletons; the top ten hold 9.5% to 15%. Study conclusions and caveats: Relative stability marked proton patients; photon patients lost diversity and naive cells.

The CDR3 sequence is 16 residues long. The J segment lost 1 base and the V segment lost 3 bases, leaving 9 bases of the junction unmatched. Germline V gives CDR1 SGHRS, CDR2 YFSETQ. With regard to this clone: What it binds is unknown.

Sequencing used peripheral blood, obtained from a patient treated with proton-based radiotherapy. This clonotype originated in a man older than 75 with esophageal cancer. This rearrangement joins TRBV5-1 to TRBJ2-7; TRBD1 agrees at 8 bases. The CDR3 DNA follows: TGCGCCAGCAGCTCATCACGACAGGGGCGATCCTACGAGCAGTACTTC. Translating gives CASSSSRQGRSYEQYF.